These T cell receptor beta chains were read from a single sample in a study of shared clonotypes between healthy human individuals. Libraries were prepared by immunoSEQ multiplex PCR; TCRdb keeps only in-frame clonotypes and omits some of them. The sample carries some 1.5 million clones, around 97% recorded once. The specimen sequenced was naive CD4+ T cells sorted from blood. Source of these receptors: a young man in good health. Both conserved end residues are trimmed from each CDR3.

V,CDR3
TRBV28,ASSLRETSTQY
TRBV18,ASSPRVVTDTQY
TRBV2,ASTLLLVIRTVNTEAF
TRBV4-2,ASSQAGANNEQF
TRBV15,ATRHSQGQETQY
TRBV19,ASSIVGAGYT
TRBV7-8,ASSSPGRDRNRVLF
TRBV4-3,ASSQVTGKSEQY
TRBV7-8,ASSLTEMRNQPQH
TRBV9,ASSGAGTGFGNTEAF
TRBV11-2,ASSWEGTGEQY
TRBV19,ASRHLRSGANYGYT
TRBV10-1,ASILERGFKAF
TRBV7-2,ASSSRGGSYEQY
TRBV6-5,ASKNGYSGNEQF
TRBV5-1,ASSLDGGGRELF
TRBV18,ASSPIIWDEQF
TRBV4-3,ASSQDMARSSGSFLLDTQY
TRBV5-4,ASRPGQGYYEQY